Below are 2 T cell receptor beta chains sequenced from a single sample in a study of shared clonotypes between healthy human individuals. Sequencing used immunoSEQ multiplex PCR; TCRdb keeps in-frame clones, though not all of them. The data show 950,000 to 1,200,000 clones, with 70% to 85% seen just once and 0.89% held by the top ten. Sequencing was carried out using memory CD4+ T cells from PBMCs. Regarding subset: CD45RA-negative fraction. The receptors stem from a man aged 18 to 30 in good health. Some clones in this sample may be carry-over from other donors' samples.

Only a few counts were recorded for this clone. The V call is TRBV4-2, the J call TRBJ1-6; TRBD1 might be the D (5 bases). The CDR3 has 18 residues. Trimming cost V 0 bases and J 7 bases, with 19 bases left between them. Germline CDR1 LGHNA, CDR2 YNFKEQ. CDR3 protein: CASSQDQGARYLNSPLHF. CDR3 nucleotides: TGTGCCAGCAGCCAAGATCAGGGCGCTCGCTACCTAAATTCACCCCTCCACTTT.

V gene TRBV7-2 combines with J gene TRBJ2-6; 8 bases align to TRBD2. The V segment lost 1 base and the J segment 4 bases; nucleotides outside the gene matches: 3. Germline CDR1 and CDR2: SGHTA and FQGNSA. The CDR3 is 16 residues long. For the CDR3, the DNA is TGTGCCAGCAGCTTAGTAGCGGGGAGAGGGGCCAACGTCCTGACTTTC. This translates into CASSLVAGRGANVLTF.